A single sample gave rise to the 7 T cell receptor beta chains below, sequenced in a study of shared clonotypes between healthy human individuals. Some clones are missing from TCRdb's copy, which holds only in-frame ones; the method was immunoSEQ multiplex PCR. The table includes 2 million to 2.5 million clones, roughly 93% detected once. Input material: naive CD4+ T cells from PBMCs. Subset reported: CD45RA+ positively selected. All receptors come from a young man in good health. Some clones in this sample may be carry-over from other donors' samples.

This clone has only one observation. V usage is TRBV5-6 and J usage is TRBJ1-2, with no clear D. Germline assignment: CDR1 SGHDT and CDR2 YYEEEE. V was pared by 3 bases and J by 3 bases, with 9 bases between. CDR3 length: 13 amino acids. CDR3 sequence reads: CASSSLPDYGYTF. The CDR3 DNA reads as TGTGCCAGCAGCTCCCTCCCCGACTATGGCTACACCTTC.

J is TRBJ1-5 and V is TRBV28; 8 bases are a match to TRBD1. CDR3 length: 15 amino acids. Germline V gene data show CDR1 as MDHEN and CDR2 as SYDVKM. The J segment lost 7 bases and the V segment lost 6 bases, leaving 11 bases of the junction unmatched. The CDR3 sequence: CASRLQGVRNQPQHF. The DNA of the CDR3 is TGTGCCAGCAGGTTACAGGGGGTGAGGAACCAGCCCCAGCATTTT.

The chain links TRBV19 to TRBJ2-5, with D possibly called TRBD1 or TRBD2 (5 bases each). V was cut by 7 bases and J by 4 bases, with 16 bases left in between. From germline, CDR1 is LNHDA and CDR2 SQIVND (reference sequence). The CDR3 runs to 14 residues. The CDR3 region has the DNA TGTGCCAGTAAGCCCCAGGGTCGGGGAGAGACCCAGTACTTC. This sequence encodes CASKPQGRGETQYF. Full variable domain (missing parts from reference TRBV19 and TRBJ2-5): DGGITQSPKYLFRKEGQNVTLSCEQNLNHDAMYWYRQDPGQGLRLIYYSQIVNDFQKGDIAEGYSVSREKKESFPLTVTSAQKNPTAFYLCASKPQGRGETQYFGPGTRLLVL.

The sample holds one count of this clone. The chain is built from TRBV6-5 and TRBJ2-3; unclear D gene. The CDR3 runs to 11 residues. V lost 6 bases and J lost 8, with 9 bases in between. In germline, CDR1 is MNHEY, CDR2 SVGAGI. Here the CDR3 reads CASRMDGTQYF. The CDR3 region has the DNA TGTGCCAGCAGGATGGATGGTACGCAGTATTTT.

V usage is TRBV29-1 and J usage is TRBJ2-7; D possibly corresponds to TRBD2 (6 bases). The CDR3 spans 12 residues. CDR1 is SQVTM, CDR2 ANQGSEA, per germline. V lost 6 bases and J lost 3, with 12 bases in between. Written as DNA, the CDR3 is TGCAGCGTCCGGGGGACCTTCTACGAGCAGTACTTC. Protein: CSVRGTFYEQYF.

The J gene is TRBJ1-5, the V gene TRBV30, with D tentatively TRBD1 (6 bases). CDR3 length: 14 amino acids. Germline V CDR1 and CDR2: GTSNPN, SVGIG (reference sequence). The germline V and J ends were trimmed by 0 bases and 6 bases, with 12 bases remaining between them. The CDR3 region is CAWSVQGGVQPQHF. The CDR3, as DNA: TGTGCCTGGAGTGTACAGGGCGGCGTTCAGCCCCAGCATTTT.

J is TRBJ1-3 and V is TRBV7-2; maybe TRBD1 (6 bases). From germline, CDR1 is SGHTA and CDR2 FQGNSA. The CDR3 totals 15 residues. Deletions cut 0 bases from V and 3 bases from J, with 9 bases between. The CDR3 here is CASSLAQGNGNTIYF. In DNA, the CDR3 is TGTGCCAGCAGCTTAGCGCAGGGGAATGGAAACACCATATATTTT.